The 26 T cell receptor beta chains below were found in one sample sequenced in a study of cytomegalovirus exposure and HLA in healthy donors. PCR amplification relied on 60 Vbeta primers (plus 13 Jbeta primers). The table came from immunoSEQ multiplex PCR; TCRdb's copy has only in-frame clones and leaves some out. The sample lists approximately 88,000 clones, around three quarters seen once, with 1.3% to 1.5% in the top ten. Sequenced input: PBMCs. Receptors were obtained from a male donor in good health and CMV-seronegative.

This rearrangement joins TRBV25-1 to TRBJ2-5; the match to TRBD1 covers 9 bases. Germline lookup yields CDR1 MGHDK and CDR2 SYGVNS. The CDR3 has 15 amino acids. V lost 3 bases to trimming and J lost 7 bases; unmatched junction nucleotides: 9. CDR3 loop: CASSDPRDREATQYF. In nucleotides, the CDR3 is TGTGCCAGCAGTGACCCCCGGGACAGGGAAGCGACCCAGTACTTC.

This clone was picked up a small number of times. The V call is TRBV5-1, the J call TRBJ2-7, with 9 bases aligning to TRBD1. The V gene end was trimmed by 4 bases and the J gene end by 4 bases; junction bases not matched to a gene: 9. This CDR3 has 15 residues. Germline CDR1 SGHRS, CDR2 YFSETQ. The CDR3 here is CASSRSRTGVYEQYF. The CDR3 bases are TGCGCCAGCAGCCGGTCACGGACAGGGGTTTACGAGCAGTACTTC.

Comments on this clone: A junction end diverges from the germline sequence, so it may reflect a read error. This rearrangement joins TRBV4-3 to TRBJ2-6; possibly TRBD1 for D (5 bases). The germline CDR1 and CDR2 sequences are LGHNA and YSLEER. The CDR3 consists of 16 residues. The chain's CDR3 is CASSQDRVSGANGLTF. DNA for the CDR3: TGCGCCAGCAGCCAGGATCGGGTCTCTGGGGCCAACGGCCTGACTTTC.

This clone has more than one count but fewer than ten. This chain links TRBV10-2 with TRBJ1-2; the D is unclear. Germline assignment: CDR1 WSHSY and CDR2 SAAADI. V gave up 2 bases and J gave up 2 bases, with 9 bases separating them. The CDR3 has 14 amino acids. The chain's CDR3 is CASSEATENYGYTF. The CDR3 nucleotides are TGCGCCAGCAGTGAGGCTACAGAGAACTATGGCTACACCTTC.

This clone was seen only a few times. This sequence joins TRBV4-3 and TRBJ2-3, with D perhaps matching TRBD1 (5 bases). The CDR3 loop spans 19 amino acids. Germline-derived CDR1 and CDR2 are LGHNA and YSLEER. Trimming removed 0 bases from V and 0 bases from J, with 19 bases in between. In nucleotides, the CDR3 is TGCGCCAGCAGCCAAGATTCCCCTTTCGGCAGGGCTAGCACAGATACGCAGTATTTT. This codes for CASSQDSPFGRASTDTQYF.

The chain employs TRBV7-9 and TRBJ2-1; 10 bases map to TRBD2. The CDR3 loop spans 15 amino acids. Trimming at V came to 5 bases and at J to 4 bases, leaving 5 bases not matched to a gene. Per the germline V gene, CDR1 is SEHNR and CDR2 is FQNEAQ (reference sequence). For the CDR3, the DNA is TGTGCCAGCAGCGCGACTAGCGGGTCTTACAATGAGCAGTTCTTC. Translation: CASSATSGSYNEQFF.

This CDR3 reads CASSVGGTSSNEQFF. CDR3 DNA sequence: TGTGCCAGCAGCGTAGGAGGGACTAGCAGCAATGAGCAGTTCTTC. The V gene is TRBV9, the J gene TRBJ2-1, with TRBD2 matching 9 bases. Germline V CDR1 and CDR2: SGDLS, YYNGEE. The V segment lost 0 bases and the J segment 6 bases; nucleotides outside the gene matches: 4. The CDR3 length is 15 residues.

The CDR3, as DNA: TGTGCCAGCAGCTTAGCTACAGCCTACGAGCAGTACTTC. Amino acid sequence: CASSLATAYEQYF. The gene calls are TRBV7-2 and TRBJ2-7; D call uncertain. The germline V gene has CDR1 SGHTA and CDR2 FQGNSA. The CDR3 loop spans 13 amino acids. Trimming left V 0 bases short and J 2 bases short, with 5 bases between. Full variable domain (remainder filled in from reference TRBV7-2 and TRBJ2-7): GAGVSQSPSNKVTEKGKDVELRCDPISGHTALYWYRQSLGQGLEFLIYFQGNSAPDKSGLPSDRFSAERTGGSVSTLTIQRTQQEDSAVYLCASSLATAYEQYFGPGTRLTVT.

V usage is TRBV6-1 and J usage is TRBJ2-7; 12 nucleotides agree with TRBD1. The CDR3 is made up of 14 amino acids. Trimming cost V 4 bases and J 6 bases; bases outside gene matches: 4. CDR1 and CDR2 (germline): MNHNS, SASEGT. The CDR3 sequence is CASSGGQGAREQYF. CDR3 coding DNA: TGTGCCAGCAGTGGGGGACAGGGGGCGCGCGAGCAGTACTTC.

The genes are TRBV7-2 and TRBJ1-1; D gene ambiguous. Trimming took 1 base from V and 4 from J, leaving 10 bases between them. This CDR3 comprises 14 residues. CDR1 is SGHTA and CDR2 is FQGNSA in the germline V gene. The CDR3 region is CASSLDARSTEAFF. CDR3 DNA sequence: TGTGCCAGCAGCTTAGACGCGCGTAGCACTGAAGCTTTCTTT.

The chain carries TRBV25-1 and TRBJ1-4; TRBD1 is a possible D gene (5 bases). Germline values: CDR1 MGHDK, CDR2 SYGVNS. CDR3 length: 14 residues. Trimming removed 4 bases at V and 8 bases at J, with 14 bases between. The CDR3 loop reads CASSGAGYLEKLFF. The CDR3 nucleotides read TGTGCCAGCAGTGGTGCAGGGTATCTAGAAAAACTGTTTTTT.

V usage is TRBV7-8 and J usage is TRBJ2-7; TRBD1 is a possible D gene (6 bases). The CDR3 totals 16 residues. The germline V gene has CDR1 SGHVS and CDR2 FQNEAQ. V lost 3 bases and J lost 4, with 19 bases in between. The CDR3 spells CASSLVGGGAYYEQYF. Written as DNA, the CDR3 is TGTGCCAGCAGCTTGGTGGGTGGGGGCGCGTATTACGAGCAGTACTTC.

Remarks on this clone: The junction departs from germline at one end; a sequencing error may be responsible. The V call is TRBV11-3, the J call TRBJ2-2, with 10 bases aligning to TRBD1. The CDR3 runs 17 residues. Looked up from germline, CDR1 is SGHNT and CDR2 is YENEEA. CDR3: CASSTTPGQGNAGELFF. The CDR3 coding sequence is TGTGCCAGCAGCACAACACCGGGACAGGGGAACGCCGGGGAGCTGTTTTTT.

The genes are TRBV18 and TRBJ2-1; 7 bases agree with TRBD2. The CDR3 length is 15 residues. With V trimmed by 0 bases and J by 8 bases, 7 bases remained unmatched. CDR1 and CDR2 from the germline V gene are KGHSH and LQKENI. The CDR3 loop reads CASSPPNWEGDEQFF. CDR3 sequence (DNA): TGTGCCAGCTCACCACCGAACTGGGAGGGAGATGAGCAGTTCTTC.

The rearrangement joins TRBV14 to TRBJ2-1, with D possibly TRBD2 on 6 matching bases. The germline V gene encodes CDR1 SGHDN and CDR2 FVKESK. Trimming cost V 4 bases and J 7 bases, with 17 bases left between them. This CDR3 has 15 amino acids. DNA for the CDR3: TGTGCCAGCAGCCTCCTGGTGACGGGGGTAAATGAGCAGTTCTTC. Translating it yields CASSLLVTGVNEQFF.

The V gene is TRBV5-1, the J gene TRBJ1-1, with a weak D call TRBD1 (6 bases). V dropped 3 bases and J dropped 0 bases, with 12 bases sitting between them. The CDR3 is 15 amino acids. Germline assignment: CDR1 SGHRS and CDR2 YFSETQ. The chain's CDR3 is CASSSLQGLNTEAFF. The CDR3 DNA sequence: TGCGCCAGCAGCTCACTACAGGGATTGAACACTGAAGCTTTCTTT. Based on the CDR3 plus reference TRBV5-1 and TRBJ1-1, the full variable domain is KAGVTQTPRYLIKTRGQQVTLSCSPISGHRSVSWYQQTPGQGLQFLFEYFSETQRNKGNFPGRFSGRQFSNSRSEMNVSTLELGDSALYLCASSSLQGLNTEAFFGQGTRLTVV.

The chain has TRBV5-1 and TRBJ2-3; 11 bases match TRBD2. The CDR3 runs 16 residues. The germline CDR1 and CDR2 sequences are SGHRS and YFSETQ. V was pared by 3 bases and J by 2 bases, with 5 bases of the junction left unmatched. The DNA of the CDR3 is TGCGCCAGCAGCTCGACTAGCGGGACCTACACAGATACGCAGTATTTT. Translated, it gives CASSSTSGTYTDTQYF.

This clone has only one observation. The rearrangement uses TRBV27 and TRBJ2-5; D call uncertain. Matching the DNA end better, TRBJ2-7 makes the J call doubtful. This CDR3 comprises 11 residues. CDR1 and CDR2 from the germline V gene are MNHEY and SMNVEV (reference sequence). CDR3 amino acids: CASSWRYEQYF. The CDR3 DNA follows: TGTGCCAGCAGTTGGCGGTACGAGCAGTACTTC.

This clone has a handful of counts. This chain joins TRBV28 and TRBJ1-1; D gene unclear. This CDR3 comprises 13 residues. The germline CDR1 and CDR2 sequences are MDHEN and SYDVKM. Trimming pared 3 bases from V and 2 bases from J, leaving 7 bases between. CDR3 loop: CASSFPVNTEAFF. In DNA form, the CDR3 reads TGTGCCAGCAGTTTTCCAGTAAACACTGAAGCTTTCTTT. The entire variable domain, with the rest obtained from reference TRBV28 and TRBJ1-1, is as follows: DVKVTQSSRYLVKRTGEKVFLECVQDMDHENMFWYRQDPGLGLRLIYFSYDVKMKEKGDIPEGYSVSREKKERFSLILESASTNQTSMYLCASSFPVNTEAFFGQGTRLTVV.

The gene calls are TRBV30 and TRBJ2-1, with D possibly TRBD1 on 5 matching bases. The V end was cut by 5 bases, the J end by 4 bases, with 21 bases between. Germline V gene data show CDR1 as GTSNPN and CDR2 as SVGIG (reference sequence). The CDR3 contains 16 residues. In DNA, the CDR3 is TGTGCCTGGGGACACCCAGGCCAGGCCCTATACAATGAGCAGTTCTTC. Protein sequence: CAWGHPGQALYNEQFF.

The V gene is TRBV5-1, the J gene TRBJ2-2; 10 positions match TRBD1. CDR1 SGHRS and CDR2 YFSETQ come from the germline V gene. V lost 3 bases and J lost 3; bases outside the gene matches: 2. The CDR3 runs to 15 residues. CDR3 coding DNA: TGCGCCAGCAGCTCGGACAGGGGGGACACCGGGGAGCTGTTTTTT. Encoded protein: CASSSDRGDTGELFF. The whole variable domain, remainder taken from reference TRBV5-1 and TRBJ2-2, is KAGVTQTPRYLIKTRGQQVTLSCSPISGHRSVSWYQQTPGQGLQFLFEYFSETQRNKGNFPGRFSGRQFSNSRSEMNVSTLELGDSALYLCASSSDRGDTGELFFGEGSRLTVL.

This clone was detected a few times. V and J are TRBV29-1 and TRBJ2-5; 7 positions agree with TRBD2. The CDR3 has 12 amino acids. V was pared by 7 bases and J by 5 bases, with 7 bases of the junction left unmatched. The germline V gene has CDR1 SQVTM and CDR2 ANQGSEA. Here the CDR3 DNA reads TGCAGCGCCGGTAGGGGAGGGGAGACCCAGTACTTC. It specifies CSAGRGGETQYF.

This chain connects TRBV20-1 to TRBJ2-5; no firm D call. V was trimmed by 4 bases and J by 6 bases, leaving 6 bases between them. The CDR3 sequence is 10 residues long. Germline CDR1 and CDR2: DFQATT and SNEGSKA (reference sequence). The CDR3 DNA is TGCAGTGCTATGAGTAAGACCCAGTACTTC. It codes for CSAMSKTQYF.

This chain connects TRBV27 to TRBJ2-7, with 7 nucleotides matching TRBD1. The germline CDR1 and CDR2 sequences are MNHEY and SMNVEV (reference sequence). This CDR3 region has 14 residues. The trim removed 1 base at V and 4 bases at J, leaving 4 bases unmatched. The CDR3 here is CASSLYRGGYEQYF. The CDR3 coding sequence is TGTGCCAGCAGTTTATACAGGGGTGGGTACGAGCAGTACTTC.

The chain recombines TRBV14 with TRBJ2-2; D uncertain. Trimming pared 4 bases from V and 2 bases from J, leaving 8 bases between. The CDR3 loop spans 14 amino acids. Germline-derived CDR1 and CDR2 are SGHDN and FVKESK. CDR3 coding DNA: TGTGCCAGCAGCCGAGTAAGAAACACCGGGGAGCTGTTTTTT. Protein sequence: CASSRVRNTGELFF.

This rearrangement joins TRBV7-9 to TRBJ2-1; 8 bases align to TRBD2. Germline CDR1 reads SEHNR; CDR2 reads FQNEAQ (reference sequence). CDR3 length: 15 amino acids. The V gene end was trimmed by 1 base and the J gene end by 9 bases; junction bases not matched to a gene: 8. CDR3: CASSLDGGAGREQFF. CDR3 nucleotides: TGTGCCAGCAGCTTAGACGGGGGGGCGGGTCGTGAGCAGTTCTTC.